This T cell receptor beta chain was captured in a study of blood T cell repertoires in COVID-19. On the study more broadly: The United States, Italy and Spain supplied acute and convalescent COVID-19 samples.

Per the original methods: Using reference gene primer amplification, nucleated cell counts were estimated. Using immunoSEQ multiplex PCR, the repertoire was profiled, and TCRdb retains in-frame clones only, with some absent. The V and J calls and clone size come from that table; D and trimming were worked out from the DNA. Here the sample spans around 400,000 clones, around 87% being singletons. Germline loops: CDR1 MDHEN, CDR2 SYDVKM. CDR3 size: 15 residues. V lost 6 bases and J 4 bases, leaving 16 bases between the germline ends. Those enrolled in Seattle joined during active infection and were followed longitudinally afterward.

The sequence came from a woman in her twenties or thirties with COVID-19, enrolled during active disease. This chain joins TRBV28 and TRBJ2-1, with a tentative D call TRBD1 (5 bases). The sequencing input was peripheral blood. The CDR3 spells CASSPDSRVYNEQFF. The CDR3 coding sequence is TGTGCCAGCAGCCCCGACTCCAGGGTATACAATGAGCAGTTCTTC.